The T cell receptor (beta chain) described here comes from a study of technical replicates of blood from several donors. This CDR3 is 15 amino acids long. Losses at the gene ends were 3 bases for V and 0 bases for J; bases not matched to a gene: 3. Germline assignment: CDR1 SGHVS and CDR2 FNYEAQ. Sequencing was performed with immunoSEQ multiplex PCR; in TCRdb, only in-frame clones are kept and a portion is missing. The table has 60,000 or so clones, just under 90% seen once. The receptor was isolated from a human donor in good health. Some clones in this sample may be carry-over from other donors' samples. The genes are TRBV7-6 and TRBJ2-3; 7 bases line up with TRBD2. Sequenced: PBMCs. Written as DNA, the CDR3 is TGTGCCAGCAGCTTGGGTAGCGGGAGCACAGATACGCAGTATTTT. It encodes CASSLGSGSTDTQYF.